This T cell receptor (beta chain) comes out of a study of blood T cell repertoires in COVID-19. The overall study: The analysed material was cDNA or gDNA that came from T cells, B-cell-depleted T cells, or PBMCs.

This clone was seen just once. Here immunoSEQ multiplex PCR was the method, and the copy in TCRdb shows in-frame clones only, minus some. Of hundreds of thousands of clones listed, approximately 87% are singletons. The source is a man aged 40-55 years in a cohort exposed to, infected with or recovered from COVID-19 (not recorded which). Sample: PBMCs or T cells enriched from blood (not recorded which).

Here the CDR3 DNA reads TGCGCCAGCAGTGAGTCTTACAACCTCGGGGAGCAGTACTTC. This encodes CASSESYNLGEQYF. V usage is TRBV10-2 and J usage is TRBJ2-7, with D hard to call. The CDR3 is made up of 14 amino acids. The germline V and J ends were trimmed by 0 bases and 7 bases, with 13 bases remaining between them. CDR1 WSHSY and CDR2 SAAADI come from the germline V gene.